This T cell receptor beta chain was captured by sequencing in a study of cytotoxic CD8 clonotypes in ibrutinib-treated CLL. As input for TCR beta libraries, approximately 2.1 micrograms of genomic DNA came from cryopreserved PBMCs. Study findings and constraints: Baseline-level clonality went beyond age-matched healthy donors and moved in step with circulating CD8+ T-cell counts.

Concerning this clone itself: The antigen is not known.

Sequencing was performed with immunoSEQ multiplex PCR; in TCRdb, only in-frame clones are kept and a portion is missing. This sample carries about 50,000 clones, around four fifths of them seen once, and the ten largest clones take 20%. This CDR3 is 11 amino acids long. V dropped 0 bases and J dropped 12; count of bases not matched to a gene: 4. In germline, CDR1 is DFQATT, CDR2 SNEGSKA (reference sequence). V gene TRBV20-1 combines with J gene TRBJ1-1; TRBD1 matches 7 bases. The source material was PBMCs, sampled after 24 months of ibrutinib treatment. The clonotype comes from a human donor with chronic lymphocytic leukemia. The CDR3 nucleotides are TGCAGTGCTAGAGATAAACAGGGGACTTTCTTT. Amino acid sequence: CSARDKQGTFF.